Sequencing of this TCR beta chain was carried out in a study of blood T cell repertoires in COVID-19. Method: immunoSEQ multiplex PCR; TCRdb's copy keeps in-frame clones and lacks some. The table lists 65,000 to 90,000 clones, around 88% of them singletons. CDR1 is LGHDT, CDR2 YNNKEL, per germline (reference sequence). Trimming stripped 3 bases from V and 3 bases from J, with 14 bases between. The CDR3 length is 16 residues. The gene calls are TRBV3-1 (or the pseudogene TRBV3-2) and TRBJ1-4; tentatively, D is TRBD1 (5 bases). The origin of this receptor is an elderly man with COVID-19, enrolled during active disease. The material sequenced was peripheral blood. The CDR3 spells CASSQGLTASNEKLFF. The DNA of the CDR3 is TGTGCCAGCAGCCAGGGACTAACTGCGTCTAATGAAAAACTGTTTTTT.